The clone carrying this TCR beta chain appeared once. This entry is derived from a study of T cell responses to AZD1222 COVID-19 vaccine. The method was immunoSEQ multiplex PCR; TCRdb's version includes in-frame clones alone and lacks a portion of them. The repertoire has roughly 90,000 clones, roughly 90% of them found once; the top ten carry about 5.4%. The CDR3 is 14 residues long. The V end was cut by 3 bases, the J end by 2 bases, with 11 bases between. The germline V gene encodes CDR1 LGHDT and CDR2 YNNKEL (reference sequence). V usage is TRBV3-1 (or the pseudogene TRBV3-2) and J usage is TRBJ2-7; a possible D gene is TRBD1 (6 bases). This sample comprised peripheral blood, obtained 28 days after the second AZD1222 dose. This TCR came from an adult who received the AZD1222 COVID-19 vaccine. CDR3 in DNA: TGTGCCAGCAGCCAGGCCAGGGGACCCTACGAGCAGTACTTC. Translated: CASSQARGPYEQYF.